This passage covers 2 T cell receptor beta chains from one sample sequenced in a study of a mutant IDH1 vaccine in newly diagnosed glioma. Assay: immunoSEQ multiplex PCR; the TCRdb copy retains only in-frame clones and omits some. The sample has 50,000 or so clones, about 82% seen once; the top ten hold around 21%. Time point defined: baseline, week 1 (first vaccination visit). Treatment meaning: pre-vaccination baseline after standard-of-care therapy. The source material was PBMCs, sampled from a glioma patient treated with radiotherapy, temozolomide or both. The source is a man aged 18 to 35 with glioma.

The chain joins TRBV9 to TRBJ1-2; D is unclear. The CDR3 length is 12 residues. Trimming took off 0 bases at V and 5 bases at J, with 5 bases between the two ends. Per the germline V gene, CDR1 is SGDLS and CDR2 is YYNGEE. The CDR3 here is CASSVGQYGYTF. The CDR3 DNA follows: TGTGCCAGCAGCGTAGGGCAGTATGGCTACACCTTC.

The gene calls are TRBV7-9 and TRBJ1-1, with 8 bases lining up with TRBD1. J gave up 2 bases and V 8 bases, and 4 bases lay outside the gene matches. The CDR3 has 13 amino acids. CDR1 is SEHNR, CDR2 FQNEAQ, per germline (reference sequence). CDR3 protein: CASQQGGNTEAFF. DNA for the CDR3: TGTGCCAGCCAACAGGGGGGAAACACTGAAGCTTTCTTT.